This entry lists 32 T cell receptor beta chains sequenced from one sample in a study of a mutant IDH1 vaccine in newly diagnosed glioma. The table came from immunoSEQ multiplex PCR; TCRdb's copy has only in-frame clones and leaves some out. The table includes over 30,000 clones, approximately 87% detected once. For these receptors, no antigen is known. Time point of the sample: week 47, end of study. What each vaccine dose contained was 300 ug of mutant IDH1 20-mer peptide, accompanied by topical imiquimod. The sequencing used PBMCs, collected from a glioma patient whose treatment included an IDH1 peptide vaccine. The source of these receptors is a woman younger than 45 with glioma.

The chain is built from TRBV5-8 and TRBJ1-1; 8 bases fit TRBD1. The CDR3 totals 15 residues. The junction had 2 bases not matched to a gene; V was cut back by 1 base and J by 0 bases. Germline-derived CDR1 and CDR2 are SGHTS and YDEGEE. CDR3 DNA sequence: TGTGCCAGCAGCTTGCAGGGGGCATTGAACACTGAAGCTTTCTTT. This gives the protein CASSLQGALNTEAFF.

The V and J genes are TRBV6-1 and TRBJ1-5, with 9 bases aligning to TRBD1. V gave up 6 bases and J gave up 8 bases; unmatched junction bases: 11. Germline CDR1 and CDR2: MNHNS and SASEGT. This CDR3 has 15 residues. CDR3: CASRAGTGLLEPQHF. The CDR3 nucleotides read TGTGCCAGCAGAGCCGGGACAGGGTTGCTGGAGCCCCAGCATTTT.

The chain employs TRBV4-1 and TRBJ2-1; TRBD2 aligns across 9 bases. The CDR3 totals 19 residues. Germline V gives CDR1 MGHRA, CDR2 YSYEKL. J lost 3 bases, V lost 2 bases, and 14 bases had no gene match. The CDR3, as DNA: TGCGCCAGCAGCCAAAGTCCCGTTATAGCGGGGGCCCTCTACAATGAGCAGTTCTTC. It is translated as CASSQSPVIAGALYNEQFF.

The V call is TRBV4-1, the J call TRBJ1-5, with 8 bases lining up with TRBD1. The germline CDR1 and CDR2 sequences are MGHRA and YSYEKL. The CDR3 loop spans 17 amino acids. V lost 0 bases, J lost 6 bases, and 10 bases stayed unmatched. CDR3 DNA sequence: TGCGCCAGCAGCCAAGATTTGCGACAGGGGCCCGTTCAGCCCCAGCATTTT. Amino acids: CASSQDLRQGPVQPQHF.

This clone was found once. J is TRBJ2-3 and V is TRBV7-6, with TRBD2 matching over 8 bases. The length of the CDR3 is 19 residues. Germline lookup yields CDR1 SGHVS and CDR2 FNYEAQ. V dropped 5 bases and J dropped 0; count of bases not matched to a gene: 16. CDR3 loop: CASSPIAGPTGTSTDTQYF. As DNA, the CDR3 is TGTGCCAGCAGCCCTATAGCGGGACCGACCGGAACTAGCACAGATACGCAGTATTTT. Filled out from reference TRBV7-6 and TRBJ2-3, the complete variable domain reads GAGVSQSPRYKVTKRGQDVALRCDPISGHVSLYWYRQALGQGPEFLTYFNYEAQQDKSGLPNDRFSAERPEGSISTLTIQRTEQRDSAMYRCASSPIAGPTGTSTDTQYFGPGTRLTVL.

CDR3 residues: CAIHPGQGSYEQYF. DNA of the CDR3: TGTGCCATTCATCCGGGACAGGGCTCCTACGAGCAGTACTTC. The gene calls are TRBV5-4 and TRBJ2-7, with 9 bases lining up with TRBD1. With V trimmed by 9 bases and J by 0 bases, 7 bases remained unmatched. From germline, CDR1 is SGHNT and CDR2 YYREEE (reference sequence). The CDR3 sequence is 14 residues long.

The rearrangement joins TRBV5-6 to TRBJ2-2, with 10 bases aligning to TRBD1. This CDR3 comprises 16 residues. J was trimmed by 6 bases and V by 2 bases; bases with no gene match: 7. Germline assignment: CDR1 SGHDT and CDR2 YYEEEE. In nucleotides, the CDR3 is TGTGCCAGCAGCTTCTGGACAGGGGGGTTGGCCGGGGAGCTGTTTTTT. It encodes CASSFWTGGLAGELFF.

J is TRBJ2-1 and V is TRBV30; 7 nucleotides agree with TRBD1. This CDR3 has 13 residues. V was clipped by 6 bases and J by 7 bases; unmatched bases: 9. Germline-derived CDR1 and CDR2 are GTSNPN and SVGIG (reference sequence). Here the CDR3 reads CACVQGNGNEQFF. In nucleotides, the CDR3 is TGTGCCTGCGTACAGGGGAATGGTAATGAGCAGTTCTTC.

The CDR3 sequence: CASRGEANQETQYF. The CDR3 DNA follows: TGCGCCAGCAGGGGGGAGGCCAACCAAGAGACCCAGTACTTC. The V call is TRBV4-1, the J call TRBJ2-5; D is possibly TRBD2 (6 bases). Deletions cut 6 bases from V and 0 bases from J, with 11 bases between. The CDR3 is 14 amino acids. In germline, CDR1 is MGHRA, CDR2 YSYEKL.

The chain joins TRBV5-5 to TRBJ1-3; D unclear. This CDR3 has 16 residues. The germline gives CDR1 SGHKS, CDR2 YYEKEE (reference sequence). The ends were cut back, 2 bases at V and 0 bases at J, with 12 bases in the middle. CDR3 loop: CASSLPGRNSGNTIYF. For the CDR3, the DNA is TGTGCCAGCAGCTTACCCGGACGGAACTCTGGAAACACCATATATTTT. The variable domain in full, completed from reference TRBV5-5 and TRBJ1-3, reads DAGVTQSPTHLIKTRGQQVTLRCSPISGHKSVSWYQQVLGQGPQFIFQYYEKEERGRGNFPDRFSARQFPNYSSELNVNALLLGDSALYLCASSLPGRNSGNTIYFGEGSWLTVV.

V and J are TRBV5-4 and TRBJ2-3; no definite D call. There are 15 residues in the CDR3. V lost 6 bases and J lost 2, with 16 bases in between. Germline values: CDR1 SGHNT, CDR2 YYREEE (reference sequence). For the CDR3, the DNA is TGTGCCAGCACCGAATGGGGTCTTAACACAGATACGCAGTATTTT. It specifies CASTEWGLNTDTQYF.

The chain is built from TRBV5-4 and TRBJ2-7; 7 bases line up with TRBD1. Germline lookup yields CDR1 SGHNT and CDR2 YYREEE (reference sequence). The V gene end was trimmed by 0 bases and the J gene end by 4 bases; junction bases not matched to a gene: 7. The CDR3 extends over 15 amino acids. The CDR3 loop is CASSLEWTRGYEQYF. The CDR3 DNA is TGTGCCAGCAGCTTGGAATGGACCAGGGGGTACGAGCAGTACTTC.

Only one count was recorded for this clone. The CDR3, as DNA: TGTGCCAGCAGCCCGACAGGGTTAGAGACCCAGTACTTC. Translation gives CASSPTGLETQYF. The chain combines TRBV5-4 with TRBJ2-5; 7 bases align to TRBD1. The CDR3 is made up of 13 amino acids. Germline V gene lookup returns CDR1 SGHNT and CDR2 YYREEE (reference sequence). V lost 4 bases and J lost 4; bases outside the gene matches: 4. The entire variable domain, with the rest obtained from reference TRBV5-4 and TRBJ2-5, is as follows: ETGVTQSPTHLIKTRGQQVTLRCSSQSGHNTVSWYQQALGQGPQFIFQYYREEENGRGNFPPRFSGLQFPNYSSELNVNALELDDSALYLCASSPTGLETQYFGPGTRLLVL.

The gene calls are TRBV9 and TRBJ2-7, with TRBD2 matching over 7 bases. V lost 4 bases to trimming and J lost 0 bases; unmatched junction nucleotides: 1. CDR3 length: 13 residues. Germline values: CDR1 SGDLS, CDR2 YYNGEE. CDR3 residues: CASSPSGSYEQYF. The CDR3 DNA reads as TGTGCCAGCAGCCCTAGCGGCTCCTACGAGCAGTACTTC. The full variable domain, its missing parts supplied by reference TRBV9 and TRBJ2-7, is DSGVTQTPKHLITATGQRVTLRCSPRSGDLSVYWYQQSLDQGLQFLIQYYNGEERAKGNILERFSAQQFPDLHSELNLSSLELGDSALYFCASSPSGSYEQYFGPGTRLTVT.

The chain uses TRBV2 and TRBJ2-5; 8 nucleotides agree with TRBD1. CDR3 length: 18 residues. Per germline, CDR1 SNHLY and CDR2 FYNNEI. V lost 8 bases to trimming and J lost 5 bases; unmatched junction nucleotides: 22. This CDR3 reads CASLTAGGGLLTSETQYF. CDR3 in DNA: TGTGCCAGCCTGACAGCAGGGGGCGGACTCCTTACGTCGGAGACCCAGTACTTC.

The sample holds one count of this clone. J is TRBJ1-1 and V is TRBV6-5, with D perhaps TRBD1 (5 bases). This CDR3 contains 14 residues. Germline values: CDR1 MNHEY, CDR2 SVGAGI. V lost 6 bases to trimming and J lost 1 base, with 12 bases between them. CDR3: CASSREETNTEAFF. CDR3 sequence (DNA): TGTGCCAGCAGCAGGGAGGAGACGAACACTGAAGCTTTCTTT.

The CDR3 spells CASSITSGGAYNEQFF. CDR3 nucleotides: TGTGCCAGCAGCATTACCTCAGGGGGCGCCTACAATGAGCAGTTCTTC. This chain joins TRBV9 and TRBJ2-1; 8 bases align to TRBD1. The CDR3 is 16 amino acids. Germline loops: CDR1 SGDLS, CDR2 YYNGEE. Trimming removed 4 bases from V and 2 bases from J; junction bases left unmatched: 8.

The V and J genes are TRBV5-1 and TRBJ2-3; D is uncertain. Per germline, CDR1 SGHRS and CDR2 YFSETQ. The CDR3 has 13 amino acids. Trimming stripped 1 base from V and 1 base from J, with 4 bases between. The CDR3 sequence is CASSLLGTDTQYF. The CDR3 DNA follows: TGCGCCAGCAGCTTGTTGGGCACAGATACGCAGTATTTT. Supplemented by reference TRBV5-1 and TRBJ2-3, the full variable domain reads KAGVTQTPRYLIKTRGQQVTLSCSPISGHRSVSWYQQTPGQGLQFLFEYFSETQRNKGNFPGRFSGRQFSNSRSEMNVSTLELGDSALYLCASSLLGTDTQYFGPGTRLTVL.

The V call is TRBV7-9, the J call TRBJ2-2, with D hard to call. This CDR3 spans 14 amino acids. The germline V and J ends were trimmed by 1 base and 2 bases, with 5 bases remaining between them. Germline V gene sequence: CDR1 SEHNR, CDR2 FQNEAQ (reference sequence). The CDR3 region is CASSLDSNTGELFF. The CDR3 region has the DNA TGTGCCAGCAGCTTAGACTCCAACACCGGGGAGCTGTTTTTT.

The chain uses TRBV5-6 and TRBJ2-5, with 7 bases fitting TRBD1. The V gene end was trimmed by 4 bases and the J gene end by 5 bases; junction bases not matched to a gene: 8. Germline CDR1 and CDR2: SGHDT and YYEEEE. This CDR3 region has 14 residues. The CDR3 reads CASSITGVQETQYF. The CDR3 DNA reads as TGTGCCAGCAGCATTACAGGGGTCCAGGAGACCCAGTACTTC.

The V gene is TRBV6-5, the J gene TRBJ1-2, with 7 bases fitting TRBD1. Per the germline V gene, CDR1 is MNHEY and CDR2 is SVGAGI. CDR3 length: 12 residues. J gave up 7 bases and V 4 bases, and 3 bases lay outside the gene matches. The CDR3 sequence: CASSSQGVGYTF. CDR3 coding DNA: TGTGCCAGCAGTTCTCAGGGGGTTGGCTACACCTTC.

J is TRBJ1-2 and V is TRBV29-1, with D hard to call. V shed 4 bases and J shed 0 bases, with 6 bases lying between them. CDR3 length: 12 residues. The germline CDR1 and CDR2 sequences are SQVTM and ANQGSEA. The CDR3 region is CSVVGANYGYTF. CDR3 nucleotides: TGCAGCGTTGTTGGGGCTAACTATGGCTACACCTTC.

The chain uses TRBV13 and TRBJ2-1, with 7 positions matching TRBD2. J was trimmed by 5 bases and V by 5 bases; bases with no gene match: 15. Germline lookup yields CDR1 PRHDT and CDR2 FYEKMQ (reference sequence). This CDR3 region has 17 residues. CDR3 coding DNA: TGTGCCAGCAGCGAGGGAGGGTTTATGTGGGGCAACAATGAGCAGTTCTTC. As protein: CASSEGGFMWGNNEQFF.

CDR3 sequence (DNA): TGTGCCAGCAGCTCATCCTCCTACGAGCAGTACTTC. The encoded protein is CASSSSSYEQYF. This sequence joins TRBV7-6 and TRBJ2-7; D not certain. The germline V gene encodes CDR1 SGHVS and CDR2 FNYEAQ. The germline V and J ends were trimmed by 4 bases and 0 bases, with 4 bases remaining between them. The CDR3 spans 12 residues.

J is TRBJ1-4 and V is TRBV10-3, with D maybe TRBD1 (5 bases). The V end was cut by 6 bases, the J end by 7 bases, with 18 bases between. The germline gives CDR1 ENHRY, CDR2 SYGVKD. The CDR3 is made up of 15 amino acids. The CDR3 loop is CAISAGTALTEKLFF. The CDR3 DNA reads TGTGCCATCAGCGCCGGGACTGCCCTAACTGAAAAACTGTTTTTT.

This chain connects TRBV5-1 to TRBJ1-4; D unresolved. The V end lost 5 bases, the J end lost 5 bases, and 10 bases lay between the germline ends. Germline CDR1 is SGHRS and CDR2 is YFSETQ. This CDR3 has 13 amino acids. The CDR3 spells CASRQSQNEKLFF. CDR3 nucleotide sequence: TGCGCCAGCAGACAGTCACAAAATGAAAAACTGTTTTTT. Looking up the rest from reference TRBV5-1 and TRBJ1-4 gives the full variable domain: KAGVTQTPRYLIKTRGQQVTLSCSPISGHRSVSWYQQTPGQGLQFLFEYFSETQRNKGNFPGRFSGRQFSNSRSEMNVSTLELGDSALYLCASRQSQNEKLFFGSGTQLSVL.

This chain uses TRBV9 with TRBJ2-3, with D perhaps matching TRBD2 (7 bases). The length of the CDR3 is 14 residues. Germline CDR1 and CDR2: SGDLS and YYNGEE. V shed 2 bases and J shed 5 bases, with 12 bases lying between them. CDR3 sequence: CASSVGGARDTQYF. CDR3 coding DNA: TGTGCCAGCAGCGTGGGGGGGGCCAGAGATACGCAGTATTTT.

This rearrangement joins TRBV7-2 to TRBJ2-2; TRBD1 matches 7 bases. Trimming removed 4 bases from V and 6 bases from J; junction bases left unmatched: 11. The germline gives CDR1 SGHTA, CDR2 FQGNSA. The CDR3 is made up of 16 amino acids. The CDR3 loop is CASSYVSTGTSGELFF. The CDR3 DNA sequence: TGTGCCAGCAGCTACGTTTCGACAGGGACATCCGGGGAGCTGTTTTTT.

V is TRBV13 and J is TRBJ2-7; D assignment may be TRBD1 or TRBD2 (5 bases each). This CDR3 comprises 12 residues. Deletions cut 3 bases from V and 3 bases from J, with 6 bases between. The germline gives CDR1 PRHDT, CDR2 FYEKMQ (reference sequence). The CDR3 here is CASSLGDYEQYF. In nucleotides, the CDR3 is TGTGCCAGCAGCTTGGGGGACTACGAGCAGTACTTC.

The genes are TRBV4-3 and TRBJ2-6, with no clear D. This CDR3 region has 15 residues. V lost 0 bases and J lost 3, with 6 bases in between. Germline V gene sequence: CDR1 LGHNA, CDR2 YSLEER. Here the CDR3 DNA reads TGCGCCAGCAGCCAAGAAGGTAGTGGGGCCAACGTCCTGACTTTC. Its protein is CASSQEGSGANVLTF.

V gene TRBV5-1 combines with J gene TRBJ2-7; tentatively, D is TRBD1 or TRBD2 (5 bases each). The CDR3 is made up of 15 amino acids. Germline V gives CDR1 SGHRS, CDR2 YFSETQ. V was trimmed by 0 bases and J by 5 bases, leaving 15 bases between them. CDR3 nucleotides: TGCGCCAGCAGCTTGGCCGGACCGTGGGGGAACGAGCAGTACTTC. It encodes CASSLAGPWGNEQYF.

The rearrangement joins TRBV5-1 to TRBJ2-7; 8 bases map to TRBD1. There are 15 residues in the CDR3. Germline V gives CDR1 SGHRS, CDR2 YFSETQ. The trim removed 4 bases at V and 4 bases at J, leaving 10 bases unmatched. The CDR3 nucleotides are TGCGCCAGCAGCCCAGGGACAGGTGTGGTATACGAGCAGTACTTC. Its protein product is CASSPGTGVVYEQYF. Supplemented by reference TRBV5-1 and TRBJ2-7, the full variable domain reads KAGVTQTPRYLIKTRGQQVTLSCSPISGHRSVSWYQQTPGQGLQFLFEYFSETQRNKGNFPGRFSGRQFSNSRSEMNVSTLELGDSALYLCASSPGTGVVYEQYFGPGTRLTVT.